What follows describes a single T cell receptor beta chain. What it binds is unknown. Trimming removed 4 bases from V and 10 bases from J; junction bases left unmatched: 6. The CDR3 covers 12 residues. Germline values: CDR1 SQVTM, CDR2 ANQGSEA. The data stem from a study of T cells in Graves' hyperthyroidism and ophthalmopathy. Findings and caveats of the study: Blood held most thyroid clonotypes expanded above 0.001 frequency.

The study excluded patients with uncontrolled infection, other autoimmune disease, pregnancy or lactation. The source material, RNA transcripts, was used to amplify TCR beta CDR3 regions. First-round RT-PCR targeting the TCR CDR3 was performed with the HTBI primer set. MiXCR, applied by TCRdb to the multiplex PCR reads, yields one record per CDR3 protein. This sample has around 600,000 distinct CDR3 sequences; less than 45% occur once, and the top ten carry less than 8.5%. This sequence was found in an adult man with Graves' disease, either hyperthyroidism or ophthalmopathy (not recorded which). J is TRBJ1-4 and V is TRBV29-1; 7 bases are shared with TRBD1. The sequenced sample consisted of peripheral blood or thyroid tissue (not recorded which). The CDR3 loop reads CSVAGGEGKLFF. For the CDR3, the DNA is TGCAGCGTTGCAGGGGGAGAAGGAAAACTGTTTTTT.